This TCR beta chain was found in a study of T-cell reconstitution after alpha-beta-depleted transplantation in children. CDR1 and CDR2 from the germline V gene are SGHVS and FQNEAQ. The CDR3 extends over 14 amino acids. V lost 5 bases, J lost 5 bases, and 6 bases stayed unmatched. It was with unique molecular identifiers that the TCRbeta library was prepared. MiXCR was run by TCRdb on the PCR reads, yielding one entry per CDR3 protein. This sample has around 180,000 distinct CDR3 sequences, with around 10% found just once. This clonotype was seen repeatedly, ten times or more. The source is a boy between 2 and 10 years old with acute myeloid leukemia, due to receive a stem cell transplant. Sequences were derived from PBMCs, sampled before TCRalphabeta/CD19-depleted stem cell transplant. V and J are TRBV7-8 and TRBJ2-1; 7 nucleotides agree with TRBD2. The CDR3, as DNA: TGTGCCAGCAGCGTCGGGGGGACCCACAATGAGCAGTTCTTC. Its protein is CASSVGGTHNEQFF.